The rows below give T cell receptor beta chains drawn from one sample of a study of OX40 agonist ivuxolimab in advanced cancers. Produced via immunoSEQ multiplex PCR; TCRdb's table is partial and in-frame only. The sample lists some 50,000 clones, around 86% occurring once. The sample in question was CD4+ or CD8+ T cells sorted from blood, obtained in a trial of the OX40 agonist ivuxolimab. All receptors derive from an adult with an advanced solid tumor such as melanoma, head and neck, liver or kidney cancer. CDR3s include the opening cysteine and the closing phenylalanine or tryptophan. A D gene is named only where the DNA matches it firmly.

v_call	d_call	j_call	cdr3_aa
TRBV27	-	TRBJ2-3	CASSWTVKTTDTQYF
TRBV27	-	TRBJ2-2	CASSLKWGTGELFF
TRBV19	TRBD1	TRBJ2-2	CASTGGLDTGELFF
TRBV6-5	TRBD1	TRBJ1-1	CASRVQGENTEAFF
TRBV19	-	TRBJ2-2	CASNLVTGELFF
TRBV5-8	TRBD2	TRBJ2-3	CASSLLTSGDSTDTQYF
TRBV5-8	TRBD2	TRBJ2-2	CASSLELAGNTGELFF
TRBV28	-	TRBJ1-1	CASPNNMNTEAFF
TRBV6-5	TRBD2	TRBJ2-1	CASSTSGNYNEQFF
TRBV2	-	TRBJ2-2	CASSVRGNTGELFF
TRBV6-1	-	TRBJ1-1	CASSERFMNTEAFF
TRBV5-8	-	TRBJ1-5	CASSLAQPQHF
TRBV19	TRBD1	TRBJ1-2	CASSTTGGYYGYTF
TRBV4-3	-	TRBJ1-1	CASSQVNLGAEAFF
TRBV11-2	-	TRBJ2-3	CASSLTGARIDTQYF
TRBV7-6	-	TRBJ2-1	CASSLVGGADEQFF
TRBV19	TRBD1	TRBJ1-4	CASTGGGEKLFF
TRBV4-3	-	TRBJ1-1	CASSHGESTEAFF
TRBV4-1	-	TRBJ2-1	CASSPRMGEQFF
TRBV9	-	TRBJ1-3	CASSVDGSLGNTIYF
TRBV28	TRBD1	TRBJ1-3	CASSPGTGMGSGNTIYF
TRBV15	-	TRBJ2-1	CATSREGSSYNEQFF
TRBV19	TRBD1	TRBJ1-5	CASSIGQGVDQPQHF
TRBV9	-	TRBJ2-1	CASNIPSYNEQFF
TRBV4-2	-	TRBJ2-5	CASSPQGGAQETQYF
TRBV19	TRBD1	TRBJ2-7	CASSFTGGLYEQYF
TRBV7-6	-	TRBJ2-1	CASSLYETYNEQFF
TRBV9	TRBD2	TRBJ2-5	CASSAPTSELETQYF
TRBV6-6	-	TRBJ2-5	CASSYLGSKIETQYF
TRBV4-2	TRBD2	TRBJ2-3	CASSPTQPGLAGDTDTQYF
TRBV27	TRBD1	TRBJ1-2	CASSPLEQGANGYTF
TRBV27	-	TRBJ1-3	CASSTDLSGNTIYF
TRBV6-1	-	TRBJ1-6	CASSEELSSYNSPLHF
TRBV28	TRBD1	TRBJ1-3	CASSPTLGQGARNTIYF
TRBV19	TRBD2	TRBJ2-7	CASSILAGEGPGEQYF
TRBV9	-	TRBJ2-1	CASSVAYNEQFF
TRBV28	-	TRBJ2-2	CASSPMQGLRTGELFF